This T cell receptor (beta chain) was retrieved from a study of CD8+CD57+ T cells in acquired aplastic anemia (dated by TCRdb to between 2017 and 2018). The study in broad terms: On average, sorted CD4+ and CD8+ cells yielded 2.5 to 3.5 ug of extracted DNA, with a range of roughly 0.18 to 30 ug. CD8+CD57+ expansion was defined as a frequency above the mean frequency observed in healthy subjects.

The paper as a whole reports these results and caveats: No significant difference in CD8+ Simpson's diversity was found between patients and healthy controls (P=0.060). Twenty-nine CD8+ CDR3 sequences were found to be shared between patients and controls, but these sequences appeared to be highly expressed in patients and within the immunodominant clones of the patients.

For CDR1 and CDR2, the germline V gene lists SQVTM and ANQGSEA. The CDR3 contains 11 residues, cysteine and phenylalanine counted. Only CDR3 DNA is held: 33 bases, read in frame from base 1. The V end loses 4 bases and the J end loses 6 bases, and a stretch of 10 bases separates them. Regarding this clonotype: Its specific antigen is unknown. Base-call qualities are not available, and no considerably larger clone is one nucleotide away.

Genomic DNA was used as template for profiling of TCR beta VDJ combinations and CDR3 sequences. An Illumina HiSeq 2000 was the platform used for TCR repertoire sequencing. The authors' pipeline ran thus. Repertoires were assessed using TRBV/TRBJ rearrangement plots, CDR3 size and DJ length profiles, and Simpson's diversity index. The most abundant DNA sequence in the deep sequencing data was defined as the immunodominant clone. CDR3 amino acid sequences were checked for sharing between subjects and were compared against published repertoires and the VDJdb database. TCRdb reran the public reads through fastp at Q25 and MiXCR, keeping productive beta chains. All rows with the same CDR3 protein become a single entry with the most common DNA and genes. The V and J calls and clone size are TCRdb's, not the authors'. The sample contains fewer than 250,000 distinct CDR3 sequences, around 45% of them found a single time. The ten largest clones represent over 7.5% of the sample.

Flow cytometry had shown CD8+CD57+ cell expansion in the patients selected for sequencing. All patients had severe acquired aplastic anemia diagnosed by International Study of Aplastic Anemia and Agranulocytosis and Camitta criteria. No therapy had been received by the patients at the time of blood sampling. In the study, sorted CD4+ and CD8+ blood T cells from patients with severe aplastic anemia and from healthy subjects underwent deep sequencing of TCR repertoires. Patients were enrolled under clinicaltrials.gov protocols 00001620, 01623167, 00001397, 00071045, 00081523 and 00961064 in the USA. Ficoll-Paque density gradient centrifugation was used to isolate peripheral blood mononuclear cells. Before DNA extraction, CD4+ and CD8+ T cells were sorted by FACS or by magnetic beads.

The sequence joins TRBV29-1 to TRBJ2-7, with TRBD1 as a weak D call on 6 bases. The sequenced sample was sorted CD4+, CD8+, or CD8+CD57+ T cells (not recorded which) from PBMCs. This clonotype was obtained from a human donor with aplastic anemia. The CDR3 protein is CSVGQAVEQYF. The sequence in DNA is TGCAGCGTTGGACAGGCAGTCGAGCAGTACTTC.